These T cell receptor beta chains were read from a single sample in a study of blood T cell repertoires in COVID-19. The repertoire was sequenced with immunoSEQ multiplex PCR; TCRdb's copy has only in-frame clones and lacks some. This sample has about 330,000 clones, with approximately 88% found just once. The sample taken for sequencing was peripheral blood. The receptors come from a woman in her forties or fifties with active or convalescent COVID-19. Both conserved end residues are part of each CDR3. The D gene is left open where the match is weak. Clone size appears in some rows only: once, few, many, or a class for an expanded clone.

abundance,j_gene,d_gene,v_gene,CDR3nt,CDR3aa
.,TRBJ1-2,.,TRBV16,TGTGCCAGCAGCCAATCGAGGGCTAACTATGGCTACACCTTC,CASSQSRANYGYTF
.,TRBJ1-1,.,TRBV4-1,TGCGCCAGCAGCCAAGATAGGGTCCGAAGGACAGTTAACACTGAAGCTTTCTTT,CASSQDRVRRTVNTEAFF
.,TRBJ2-5,TRBD2,TRBV24-1,TGTGCCACCAGCAGCGGGGGGTACCAAGAGACCCAGTACTTC,CATSSGGYQETQYF
.,TRBJ1-5,TRBD1,TRBV10-3,TGTGCCATCAGTGAGTCGGGGACAGGGGACGGTCAGCCCCAGCATTTT,CAISESGTGDGQPQHF
.,TRBJ1-4,.,TRBV6-5,TGTGCCAGCAGCTATGGTCGAAATGAAAAACTGTTTTTT,CASSYGRNEKLFF
.,TRBJ1-2,.,TRBV5-1,TGCGCCAGCAGCTTGACGGGATCTAACTATGGCTACACCTTC,CASSLTGSNYGYTF
.,TRBJ1-1,.,TRBV4-3,TGCGCCAGCAGCCAAGATAGGTTGGGGGGGACTGAAGCTTTCTTT,CASSQDRLGGTEAFF
.,TRBJ1-5,TRBD1,TRBV4-1,TGCGCCAGCAGCCAAGCTACAGGGGAAATCAATCAGCCCCAGCATTTT,CASSQATGEINQPQHF
.,TRBJ1-5,TRBD1,TRBV30,TGTGCCTGGAGGACAGGGTACAATCAGCCCCAGCATTTT,CAWRTGYNQPQHF
.,TRBJ2-7,.,TRBV10-3,TGTGCCATCAGTGACGCCTACGAGCAGTACTTC,CAISDAYEQYF
.,TRBJ2-5,.,TRBV28,TGTGCCAGCAGTTTCAGTCACGAAGAGACCCAGTACTTC,CASSFSHEETQYF
.,TRBJ2-7,.,TRBV12-3/TRBV12-4,TGTGCCAGCGGACTGGACAGCTCCTACGAGCAGTACTTC,CASGLDSSYEQYF
.,TRBJ1-6,.,TRBV3-1/TRBV3-2,TGTGCCAGCAGCCAAGGGCCAGATGGCACCCTCCACTTT,CASSQGPDGTLHF
.,TRBJ1-2,TRBD1,TRBV28,TGTGCCAGCAGTCCCAGGGGGGTCGACTATGGCTACACCTTC,CASSPRGVDYGYTF
.,TRBJ1-3,.,TRBV15,TGTGCCACCACTCACAGGGAGCGAGGAAACACCATATATTTT,CATTHRERGNTIYF
.,TRBJ2-5,.,TRBV28,TGTGCCAGCAGTCGTCCAGGTGGACATCTTTCGGGGACCCAGTACTTC,CASSRPGGHLSGTQYF
.,TRBJ2-5,.,TRBV4-2,TGTGCCAGCAGCCAAGAAGCGGCTCACCAAGAGACCCAGTACTTC,CASSQEAAHQETQYF
.,TRBJ2-2,TRBD2,TRBV9,TGTGCCAGCAGCGGACTAGCGGGGGTGAACGGGGAGCTGTTTTTT,CASSGLAGVNGELFF
.,TRBJ1-1,TRBD1,TRBV27,TGTGCCAGCAGCCCCAGGGGGGACACTGAAGCTTTCTTT,CASSPRGDTEAFF
.,TRBJ2-7,TRBD1,TRBV11-2,TGTGCCAGCAGCTTCAGGACAGGCGAGCAGTACTTC,CASSFRTGEQYF
.,TRBJ2-1,.,TRBV30,TGTGCCTGGAGTCCAAGCGGTGCCTACAATGAGCAGTTCTTC,CAWSPSGAYNEQFF
.,TRBJ2-3,TRBD2,TRBV11-2,TGTGCCAGCAGCTTGAGCGGGGGGGAGTTAGATACGCAGTATTTT,CASSLSGGELDTQYF
once,TRBJ2-5,.,TRBV27,TGTGCCAGCAGTTTATCGGGGCATCGGGAGACCCAGTACTTC,CASSLSGHRETQYF
.,TRBJ2-5,TRBD2,TRBV7-8,TGTGCCAGCAGCCCCGGATGGACTAGCGGGCCGTACCAAGAGACCCAGTACTTC,CASSPGWTSGPYQETQYF
.,TRBJ1-4,TRBD1,TRBV6-4,TGTGCCAGCAGGGGGGGACAGATAAATGAAAAACTGTTTTTT,CASRGGQINEKLFF
.,TRBJ1-1,.,TRBV6-5,TGTGCCAGCAGTTTAGGACAGAACACTGAAGCTTTCTTT,CASSLGQNTEAFF
.,TRBJ2-7,TRBD2,TRBV30,TGTGCCTGGAGTTCTCTAGCGGGGGGGGCCTACGAGCAGTACTTC,CAWSSLAGGAYEQYF
.,TRBJ2-7,.,TRBV29-1,TGCAGCGTTGAAGATCTTACAGGGAACACCTACGAGCAGTACTTC,CSVEDLTGNTYEQYF
once,TRBJ2-3,.,TRBV6-2/TRBV6-3,TGTGCCAGCAGTCATGGGGGGATCGGTCGTACGCAGTATTTT,CASSHGGIGRTQYF
once,TRBJ2-3,TRBD1,TRBV3-1/TRBV3-2,TGTGCCAGCAGCCAATCCGGACAGGGTACAGATACGCAGTATTTT,CASSQSGQGTDTQYF
.,TRBJ1-4,.,TRBV5-5,TGTGCCAGCAGCGATGCGGCAATGTCTGCAACTAATGAAAAACTGTTTTTT,CASSDAAMSATNEKLFF